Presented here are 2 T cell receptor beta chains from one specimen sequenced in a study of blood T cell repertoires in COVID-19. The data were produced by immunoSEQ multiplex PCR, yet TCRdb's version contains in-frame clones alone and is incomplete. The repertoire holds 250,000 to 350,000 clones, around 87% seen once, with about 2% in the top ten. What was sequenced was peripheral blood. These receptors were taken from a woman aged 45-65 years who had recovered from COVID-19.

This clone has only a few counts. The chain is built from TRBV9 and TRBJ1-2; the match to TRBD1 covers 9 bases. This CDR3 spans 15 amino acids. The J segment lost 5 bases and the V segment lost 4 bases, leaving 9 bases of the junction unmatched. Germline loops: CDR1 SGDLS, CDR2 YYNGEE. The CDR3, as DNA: TGTGCCAGCAGCCCCCGGACAGGGGCCCCTTATGGCTACACCTTC. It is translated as CASSPRTGAPYGYTF.

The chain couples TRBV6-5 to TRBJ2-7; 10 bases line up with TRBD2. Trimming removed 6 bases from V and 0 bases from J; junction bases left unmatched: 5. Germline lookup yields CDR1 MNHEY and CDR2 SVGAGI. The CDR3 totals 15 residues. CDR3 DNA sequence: TGTGCCAGCAGGTATAGCGGGGGGTACTCCTACGAGCAGTACTTC. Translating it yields CASRYSGGYSYEQYF.